This entry is about one TCR beta chain. This sample stems from a study of blood T cell repertoires in COVID-19. At the level of the study: Spain, Italy and the United States supplied samples that represented acute and convalescent COVID-19.

Profiling relied on immunoSEQ multiplex PCR, and the TCRdb table lists in-frame clones only, not all of them. The table shows 86,000 or so clones, with 91% occurring only once. V lost 0 bases to trimming and J lost 8 bases; unmatched junction nucleotides: 11. CDR1 is SGDLS and CDR2 is YYNGEE in the germline V gene. The CDR3 runs to 18 residues. The source of this sequence is a woman aged 50 to 60 in a cohort sampled during active COVID-19. The chain combines TRBV9 with TRBJ2-1, with 13 bases identical to TRBD2. The sequenced material came from peripheral blood. The CDR3 DNA reads TGTGCCAGCAGCGTAGCCCCTTCACTAGCGGGAGGGCCTTATGAGCAGTTCTTC. Amino acid sequence: CASSVAPSLAGGPYEQFF.